This TCR beta chain was recorded in a study of T cell repertoires in cytomegalovirus infection. Trimming stripped 0 bases from V and 1 base from J, with 6 bases between. Looked up from germline, CDR1 is LGHNA and CDR2 is YNFKEQ. The CDR3 is 14 residues long. To note about this clonotype: Its antigen is not identified.

TCRdb ran MiXCR on the reads and lists one entry per CDR3 protein. In the table there are approximately 280,000 distinct CDR3 sequences, approximately 22% of which are singletons. Sequences were derived from cultured PBMCs, sampled from culture after CMV antigen stimulation. J is TRBJ1-1 and V is TRBV4-2; D not certain. This clonotype was sampled from a human donor in good health (CMV status not recorded). Some clones in this sample may be carry-over from other donors' samples. The CDR3 DNA follows: TGTGCCAGCAGCCAAGATTTTTGGAACACTGAAGCTTTCTTT. Its protein product is CASSQDFWNTEAFF.